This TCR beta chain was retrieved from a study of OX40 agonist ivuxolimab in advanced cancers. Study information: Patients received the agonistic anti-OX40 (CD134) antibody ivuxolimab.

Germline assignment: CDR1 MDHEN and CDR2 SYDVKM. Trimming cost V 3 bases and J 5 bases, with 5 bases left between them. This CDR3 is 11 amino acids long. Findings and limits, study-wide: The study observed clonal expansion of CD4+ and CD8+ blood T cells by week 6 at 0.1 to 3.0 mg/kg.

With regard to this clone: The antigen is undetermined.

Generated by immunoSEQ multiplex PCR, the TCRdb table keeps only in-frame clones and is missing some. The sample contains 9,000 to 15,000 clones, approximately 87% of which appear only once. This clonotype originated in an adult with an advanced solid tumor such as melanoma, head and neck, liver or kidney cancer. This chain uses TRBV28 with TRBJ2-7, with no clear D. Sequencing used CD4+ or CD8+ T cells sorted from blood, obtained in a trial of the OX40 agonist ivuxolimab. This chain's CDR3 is CASSFLDEQYF. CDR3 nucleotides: TGTGCCAGCAGTTTTCTGGACGAGCAGTACTTC.